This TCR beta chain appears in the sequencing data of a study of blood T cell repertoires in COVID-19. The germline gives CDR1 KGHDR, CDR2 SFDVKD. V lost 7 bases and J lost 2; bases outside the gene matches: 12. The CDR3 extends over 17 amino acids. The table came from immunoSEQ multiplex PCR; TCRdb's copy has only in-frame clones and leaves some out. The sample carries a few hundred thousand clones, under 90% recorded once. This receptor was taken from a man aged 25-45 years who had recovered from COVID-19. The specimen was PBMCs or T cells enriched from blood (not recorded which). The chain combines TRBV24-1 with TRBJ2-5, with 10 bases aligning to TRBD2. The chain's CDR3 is CATSPGGSGGEQETQYF. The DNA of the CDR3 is TGTGCCACCAGCCCAGGGGGAAGCGGGGGGGAACAAGAGACCCAGTACTTC.